The 3 T cell receptor beta chains reported below all come from one sample, sequenced in a study of T-cell reconstitution after alpha-beta-depleted transplantation in children. Unique molecular identifiers featured in how the TCRbeta library was prepared. TCRdb re-called the PCR reads with MiXCR, one entry per CDR3 protein. The data hold about a million distinct CDR3 sequences, with less than 30% observed a single time. The sequenced sample was PBMCs, mostly from graft donor cells, obtained 360 days after TCRalphabeta/CD19-depleted stem cell transplant. These receptors all come from a boy under three years old who had a stem cell transplant for SCID, so the T cells may come from the graft donor.

The chain joins TRBV4-3 to TRBJ2-1; TRBD2 agrees at 11 bases. Germline V gene sequence: CDR1 LGHNA, CDR2 YSLEER. J was trimmed by 0 bases and V by 0 bases; bases with no gene match: 4. The CDR3 has 18 residues. Here the CDR3 DNA reads TGCGCCAGCAGCCAAGATCCTAGCGGGGGGAGCTCCTACAATGAGCAGTTCTTC. Amino acid sequence: CASSQDPSGGSSYNEQFF.

This chain links TRBV2 with TRBJ2-2; tentative D call: TRBD2 (5 bases). The germline V gene encodes CDR1 SNHLY and CDR2 FYNNEI. CDR3 length: 17 amino acids. The germline V and J ends were trimmed by 2 bases and 2 bases, with 15 bases remaining between them. CDR3 region: CASSESIGLRNTGELFF. The CDR3 DNA reads TGTGCCAGCAGTGAATCCATAGGACTGAGAAACACCGGGGAGCTGTTTTTT.

The chain joins TRBV9 to TRBJ2-1; D is uncertain. The CDR3 consists of 15 residues. Germline V gene sequence: CDR1 SGDLS, CDR2 YYNGEE. Trimming removed 0 bases at V and 7 bases at J, with 14 bases between. CDR3 residues: CASSVVASFINEQFF. The CDR3 DNA is TGTGCCAGCAGCGTAGTGGCTAGTTTCATTAATGAGCAGTTCTTC.